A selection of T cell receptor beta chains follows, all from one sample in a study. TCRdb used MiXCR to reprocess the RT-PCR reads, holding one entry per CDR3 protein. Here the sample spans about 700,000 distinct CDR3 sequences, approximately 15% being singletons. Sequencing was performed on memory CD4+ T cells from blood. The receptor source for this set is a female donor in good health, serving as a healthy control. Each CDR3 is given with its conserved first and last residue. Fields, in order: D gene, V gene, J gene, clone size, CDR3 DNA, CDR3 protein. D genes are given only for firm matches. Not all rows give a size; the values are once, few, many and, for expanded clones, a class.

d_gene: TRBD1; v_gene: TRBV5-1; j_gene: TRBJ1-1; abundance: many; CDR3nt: TGTGCCAGCAGTCGGGACAGCATGAACACTGAAGCTTTCTTT; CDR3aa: CASSRDSMNTEAFF
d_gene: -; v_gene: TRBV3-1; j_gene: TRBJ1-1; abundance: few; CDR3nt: TGTGCCAGCAGCCCACAACATTCGAACACTGAAGCTTTCTTT; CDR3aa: CASSPQHSNTEAFF
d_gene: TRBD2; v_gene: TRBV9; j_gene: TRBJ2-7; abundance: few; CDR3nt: TGTGCCAGCAGCGTAGTTGGGACTAGCGACTACGAGCAGTACTTC; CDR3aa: CASSVVGTSDYEQYF
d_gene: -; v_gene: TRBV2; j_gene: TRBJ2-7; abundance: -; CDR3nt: TGTGCCAGCCAAGAGGACTCCACCGAGCAGTACTTC; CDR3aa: CASQEDSTEQYF
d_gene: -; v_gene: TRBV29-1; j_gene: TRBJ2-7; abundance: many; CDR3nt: TGCAGCGTTGAAACGGACGTAACCTACGAGCAGTACTTC; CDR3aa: CSVETDVTYEQYF
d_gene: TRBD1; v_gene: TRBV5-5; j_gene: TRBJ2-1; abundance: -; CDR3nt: TGTGCCAGCAGTCTGTCCGGGACAGGTCTTAATGAGCAGTTCTTC; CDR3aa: CASSLSGTGLNEQFF
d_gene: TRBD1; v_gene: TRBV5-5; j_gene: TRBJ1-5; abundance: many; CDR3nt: TGTGCCAGCAGCTGGACAGGACAGAGCAATCAGCCCCAGCATTTT; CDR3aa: CASSWTGQSNQPQHF
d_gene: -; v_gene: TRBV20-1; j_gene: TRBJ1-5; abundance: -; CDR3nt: TGCAGTGCTAGAGACAGGGGAGGCCATCAGCCCCAGCATTTT; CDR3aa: CSARDRGGHQPQHF
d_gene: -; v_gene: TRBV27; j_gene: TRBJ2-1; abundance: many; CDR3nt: TGTGCCAGCAGCTTCGACAGGTACAATGAGCAGTTCTTC; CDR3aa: CASSFDRYNEQFF
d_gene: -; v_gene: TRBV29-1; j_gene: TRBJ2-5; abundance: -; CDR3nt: TGCAGCGTTATCGACGGCGCGGCCTTAGGTGGGACCCAGTACTTC; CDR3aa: CSVIDGAALGGTQYF
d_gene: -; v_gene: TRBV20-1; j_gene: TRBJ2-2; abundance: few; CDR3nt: TGCAGTGCTAGAGCAAATGGGCGGGGTGCGCCCACCGGGGAGCTGTTTTTT; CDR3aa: CSARANGRGAPTGELFF
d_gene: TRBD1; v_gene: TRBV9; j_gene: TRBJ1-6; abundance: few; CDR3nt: TGTGCCAGCAGTCCCGGGAGGGGACAGGAACATTCACCCCTCCACTTT; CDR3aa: CASSPGRGQEHSPLHF
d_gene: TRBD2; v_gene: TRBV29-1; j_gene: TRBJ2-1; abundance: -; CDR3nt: TGCAGCGTTGGATGGCGGGGGAGTTTAAATGAGCAGTTCTTC; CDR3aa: CSVGWRGSLNEQFF
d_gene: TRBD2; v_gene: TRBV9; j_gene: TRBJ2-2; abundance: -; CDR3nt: TGTGCCAGCAGCGCCGGGACTAAAAAGACCGGGGAGCTGTTTTTT; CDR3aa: CASSAGTKKTGELFF
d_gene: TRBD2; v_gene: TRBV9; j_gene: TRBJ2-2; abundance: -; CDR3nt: TGTGCCAGCAGCGATACCAGAGGACTAGCGGGATTCACCGGGGAGCTGTTTTTT; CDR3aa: CASSDTRGLAGFTGELFF
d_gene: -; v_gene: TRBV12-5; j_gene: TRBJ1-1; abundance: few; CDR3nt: TGTGCTAGTGGTTTGGACGGATCCACTGAAGCTTTCTTT; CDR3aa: CASGLDGSTEAFF
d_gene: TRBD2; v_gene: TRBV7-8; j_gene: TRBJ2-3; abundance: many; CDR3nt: TGTGCCAGCCGACGTCCAGCCGCGGGAGCGACAGATACGCAGTATTTT; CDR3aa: CASRRPAAGATDTQYF
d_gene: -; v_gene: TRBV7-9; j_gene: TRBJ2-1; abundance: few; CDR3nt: TGTGCCAGCAGCTTATGGGGGAACAATGAGCAGTTCTTC; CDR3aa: CASSLWGNNEQFF
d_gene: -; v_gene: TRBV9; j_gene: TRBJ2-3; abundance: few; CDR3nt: TGTGCCAGCAGCAAGGACCCAGCGGATACGCAGTATTTT; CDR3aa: CASSKDPADTQYF
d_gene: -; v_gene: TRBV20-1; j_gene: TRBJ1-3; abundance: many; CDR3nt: TGCAGTGCTAGACAGGGTTCTGGAAACACCATATATTTT; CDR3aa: CSARQGSGNTIYF
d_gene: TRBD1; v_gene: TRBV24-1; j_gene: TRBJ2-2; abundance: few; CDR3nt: TGTGCCACCACCGCCACCGGGACAGGGAACACCGGGGAGCTGTTTTTT; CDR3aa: CATTATGTGNTGELFF
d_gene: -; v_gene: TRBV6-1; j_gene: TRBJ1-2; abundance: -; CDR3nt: TGTGCCAGCAGGGTGCAGGACGGCTATGGCTACACCTTC; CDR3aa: CASRVQDGYGYTF
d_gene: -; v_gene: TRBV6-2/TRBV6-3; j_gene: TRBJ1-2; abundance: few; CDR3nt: TGTGCCAGCAGACAGGATGCTAACTATGGCTACACCTTC; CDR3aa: CASRQDANYGYTF
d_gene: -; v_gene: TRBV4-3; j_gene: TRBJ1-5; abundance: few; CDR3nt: TGCGCCAGCAGCCTCCGGGACTTCCTCAAGCAGCCCCAGCATTTT; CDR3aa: CASSLRDFLKQPQHF
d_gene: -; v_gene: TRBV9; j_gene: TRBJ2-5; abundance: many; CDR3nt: TGTGCCAGCAGCGAAAGAGGGGCCCTACAAGAGACCCAGTACTTC; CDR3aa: CASSERGALQETQYF
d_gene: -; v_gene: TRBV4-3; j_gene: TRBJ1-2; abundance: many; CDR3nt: TGCGCCAGCAGCCAAGGCAGGGTCTATGGCTACACCTTC; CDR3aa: CASSQGRVYGYTF
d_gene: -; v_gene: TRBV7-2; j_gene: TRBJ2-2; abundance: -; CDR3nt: TGTGCCAGCAGCCATAATGGGGCGACCGGGGAGCTGTTTTTT; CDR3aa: CASSHNGATGELFF
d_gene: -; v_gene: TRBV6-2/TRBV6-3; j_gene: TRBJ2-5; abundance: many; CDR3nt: TGTGCCAGCAGCCACCCCTTCGACGGGCGAGAGACCCAGTACTTC; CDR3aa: CASSHPFDGRETQYF
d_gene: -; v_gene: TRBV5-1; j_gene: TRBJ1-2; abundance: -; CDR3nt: TGCGCCAGCAGCTTGTCCCAGGGTGGGCATGGCTACACCTTC; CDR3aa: CASSLSQGGHGYTF
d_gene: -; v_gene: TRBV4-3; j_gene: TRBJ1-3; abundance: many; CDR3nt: TGCGCCAGCAGCCAAGATGACGGGGTCGGAAACACCATATATTTT; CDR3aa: CASSQDDGVGNTIYF
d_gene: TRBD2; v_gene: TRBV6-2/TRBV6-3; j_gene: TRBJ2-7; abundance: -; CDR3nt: TGTGCCAGCAGTTACTCGCTAGCGGGAGGCACGTACGAGCAGTACTTC; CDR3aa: CASSYSLAGGTYEQYF
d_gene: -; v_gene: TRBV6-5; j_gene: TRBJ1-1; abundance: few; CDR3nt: TGTGCCAGCAGAGGGGTTGACACTGAAGCTTTCTTT; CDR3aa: CASRGVDTEAFF
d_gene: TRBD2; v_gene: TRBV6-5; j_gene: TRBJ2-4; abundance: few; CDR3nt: TGTGCCACCGCGAGCGGGAGAAACATTCAGTACTTC; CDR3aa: CATASGRNIQYF
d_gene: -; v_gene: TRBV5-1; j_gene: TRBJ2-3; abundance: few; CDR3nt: TGCGCCAGCAGCCCAAGACGGATAATAACCACAGATACGCAGTATTTT; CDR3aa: CASSPRRIITTDTQYF
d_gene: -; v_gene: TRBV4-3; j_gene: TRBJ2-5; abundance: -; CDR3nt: TGCGCCAGCAGCCGAGGGGCGGATCAGGAGACCCAGTACTTC; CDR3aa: CASSRGADQETQYF
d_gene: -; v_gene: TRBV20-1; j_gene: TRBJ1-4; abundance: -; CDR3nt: TGCAGTGCTAGGAAGGACAGCTCAACTAATGAAAAACTGTTTTTT; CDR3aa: CSARKDSSTNEKLFF
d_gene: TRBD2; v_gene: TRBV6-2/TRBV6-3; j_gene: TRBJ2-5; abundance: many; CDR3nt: TGTGCCAGCAGTTCCGGGACTAGGAGAGGGGCGCAAGAGACCCAGTACTTC; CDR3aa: CASSSGTRRGAQETQYF
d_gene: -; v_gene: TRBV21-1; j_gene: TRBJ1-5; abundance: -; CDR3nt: TGTGCCAGCAGCAAAGGGTTCACGGGCAATCAGCCCCAGCATTTT; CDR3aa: CASSKGFTGNQPQHF
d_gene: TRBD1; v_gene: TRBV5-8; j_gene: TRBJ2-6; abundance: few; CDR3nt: TGTGCCAGCAGCTTGGATGACGCCCGGGACAGGGCGATCTCTGGGGCCAACGTCCTGACTTTC; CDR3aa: CASSLDDARDRAISGANVLTF
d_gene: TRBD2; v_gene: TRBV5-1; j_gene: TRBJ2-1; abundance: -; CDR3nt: TGCGCCAGCAGCTTTTTACCTCTAGCGGGATCCTTCTACAATGAGCAGTTCTTC; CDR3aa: CASSFLPLAGSFYNEQFF
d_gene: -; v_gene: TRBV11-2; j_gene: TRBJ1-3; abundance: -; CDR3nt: TGTGCCAGCAGCTTACCCAGGACGGTCCTCTCTGGAAACACCATATATTTT; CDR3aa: CASSLPRTVLSGNTIYF